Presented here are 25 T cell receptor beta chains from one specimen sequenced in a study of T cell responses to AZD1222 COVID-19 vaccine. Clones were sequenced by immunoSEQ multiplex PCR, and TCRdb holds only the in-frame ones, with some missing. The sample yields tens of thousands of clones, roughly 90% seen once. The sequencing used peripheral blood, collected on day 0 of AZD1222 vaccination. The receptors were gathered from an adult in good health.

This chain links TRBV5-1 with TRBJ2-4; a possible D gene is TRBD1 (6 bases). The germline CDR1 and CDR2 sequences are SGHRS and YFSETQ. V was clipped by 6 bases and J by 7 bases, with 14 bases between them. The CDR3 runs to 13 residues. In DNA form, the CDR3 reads TGCGCCAGCACGCCGGGGCAGGGGAACATTCAGTACTTC. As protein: CASTPGQGNIQYF.

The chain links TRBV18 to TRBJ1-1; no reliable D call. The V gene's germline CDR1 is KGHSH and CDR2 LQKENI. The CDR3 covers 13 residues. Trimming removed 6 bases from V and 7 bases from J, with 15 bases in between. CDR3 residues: CASSLLAELEAFF. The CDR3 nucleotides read TGTGCCAGCTCCTTGCTCGCCGAGCTTGAAGCTTTCTTT.

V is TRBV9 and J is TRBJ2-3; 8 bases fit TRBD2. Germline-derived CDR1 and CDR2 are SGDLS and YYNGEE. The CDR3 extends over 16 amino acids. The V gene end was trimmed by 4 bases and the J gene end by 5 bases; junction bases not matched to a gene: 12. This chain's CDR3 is CASSPRGGQSGDTQYF. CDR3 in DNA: TGTGCCAGCAGCCCCCGGGGGGGGCAAAGTGGAGATACGCAGTATTTT.

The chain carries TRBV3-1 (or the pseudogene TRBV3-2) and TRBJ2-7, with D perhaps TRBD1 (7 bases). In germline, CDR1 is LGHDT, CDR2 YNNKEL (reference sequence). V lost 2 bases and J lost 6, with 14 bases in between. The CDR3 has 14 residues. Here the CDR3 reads CASSQLEGAGEQYF. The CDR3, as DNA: TGTGCCAGCAGCCAATTGGAGGGGGCGGGCGAGCAGTACTTC.

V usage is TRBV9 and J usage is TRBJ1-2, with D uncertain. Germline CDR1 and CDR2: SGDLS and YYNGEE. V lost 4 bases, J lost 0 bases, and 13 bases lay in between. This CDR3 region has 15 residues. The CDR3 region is CASSPVATANYGYTF. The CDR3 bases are TGTGCCAGCAGCCCCGTGGCCACAGCTAACTATGGCTACACCTTC.

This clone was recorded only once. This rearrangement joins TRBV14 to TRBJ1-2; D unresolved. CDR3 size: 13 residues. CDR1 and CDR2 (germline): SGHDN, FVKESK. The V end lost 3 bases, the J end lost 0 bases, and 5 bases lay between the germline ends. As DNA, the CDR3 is TGTGCCAGCAGCCAGCAGACTAACTATGGCTACACCTTC. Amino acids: CASSQQTNYGYTF.

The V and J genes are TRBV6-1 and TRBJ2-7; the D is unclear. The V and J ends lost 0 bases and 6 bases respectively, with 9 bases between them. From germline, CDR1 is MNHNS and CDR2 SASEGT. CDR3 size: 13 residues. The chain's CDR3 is CASSEAWEGEQYF. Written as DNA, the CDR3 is TGTGCCAGCAGTGAAGCTTGGGAAGGCGAGCAGTACTTC.

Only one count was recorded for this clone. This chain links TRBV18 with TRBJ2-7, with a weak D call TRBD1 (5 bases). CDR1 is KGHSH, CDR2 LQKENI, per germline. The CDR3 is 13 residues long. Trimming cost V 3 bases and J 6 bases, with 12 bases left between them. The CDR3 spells CASSPNEGVEQYF. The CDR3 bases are TGTGCCAGCTCACCCAATGAAGGGGTCGAGCAGTACTTC.

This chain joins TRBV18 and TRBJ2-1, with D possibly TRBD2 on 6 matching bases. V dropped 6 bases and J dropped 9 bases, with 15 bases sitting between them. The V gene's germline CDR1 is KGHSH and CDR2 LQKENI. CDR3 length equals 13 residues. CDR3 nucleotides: TGTGCCAGCTCGGGGCGGGGTGAAGGTGAGCAGTTCTTC. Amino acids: CASSGRGEGEQFF.

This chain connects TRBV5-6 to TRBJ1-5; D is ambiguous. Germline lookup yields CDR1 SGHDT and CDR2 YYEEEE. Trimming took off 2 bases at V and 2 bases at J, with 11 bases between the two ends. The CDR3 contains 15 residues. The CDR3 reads CASSFRGSGNQPQHF. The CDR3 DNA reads TGTGCCAGCAGCTTTCGGGGTTCGGGCAATCAGCCCCAGCATTTT.

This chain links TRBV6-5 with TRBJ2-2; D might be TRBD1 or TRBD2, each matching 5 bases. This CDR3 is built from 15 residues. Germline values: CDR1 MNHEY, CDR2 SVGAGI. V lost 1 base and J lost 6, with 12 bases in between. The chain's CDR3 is CASSYFSGSPGELFF. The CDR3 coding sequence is TGTGCCAGCAGTTACTTCTCAGGGAGTCCCGGGGAGCTGTTTTTT.

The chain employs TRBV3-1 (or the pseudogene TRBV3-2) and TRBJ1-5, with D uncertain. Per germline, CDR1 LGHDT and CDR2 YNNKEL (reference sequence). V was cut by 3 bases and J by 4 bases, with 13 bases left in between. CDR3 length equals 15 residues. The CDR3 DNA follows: TGTGCCAGCAGCCAGGCCCCAGAGCCTAATCAGCCCCAGCATTTT. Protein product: CASSQAPEPNQPQHF.

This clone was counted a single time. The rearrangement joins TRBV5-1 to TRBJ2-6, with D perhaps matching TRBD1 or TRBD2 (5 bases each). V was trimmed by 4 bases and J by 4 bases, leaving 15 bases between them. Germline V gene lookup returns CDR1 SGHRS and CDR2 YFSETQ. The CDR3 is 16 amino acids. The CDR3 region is CASSLGTARGANVLTF. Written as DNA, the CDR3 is TGCGCCAGCAGCCTAGGGACGGCCCGGGGGGCCAACGTCCTGACTTTC.

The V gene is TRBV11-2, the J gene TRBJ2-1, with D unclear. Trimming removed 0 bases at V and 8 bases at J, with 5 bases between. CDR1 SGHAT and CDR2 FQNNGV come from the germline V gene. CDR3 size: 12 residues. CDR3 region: CASSLETDEQFF. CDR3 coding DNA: TGTGCCAGCAGCTTAGAAACCGATGAGCAGTTCTTC. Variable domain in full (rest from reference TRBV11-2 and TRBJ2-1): EAGVAQSPRYKIIEKRQSVAFWCNPISGHATLYWYQQILGQGPKLLIQFQNNGVVDDSQLPKDRFSAERLKGVDSTLKIQPAKLEDSAVYLCASSLETDEQFFGPGTRLTVL.

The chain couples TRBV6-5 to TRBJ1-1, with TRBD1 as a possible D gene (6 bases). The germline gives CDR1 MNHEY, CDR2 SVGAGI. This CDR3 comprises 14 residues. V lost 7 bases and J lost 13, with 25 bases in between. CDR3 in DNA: TGTGCCAGCACCAATCCTAAGGGGGAGGGGAAAATTTTCTTT. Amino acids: CASTNPKGEGKIFF.

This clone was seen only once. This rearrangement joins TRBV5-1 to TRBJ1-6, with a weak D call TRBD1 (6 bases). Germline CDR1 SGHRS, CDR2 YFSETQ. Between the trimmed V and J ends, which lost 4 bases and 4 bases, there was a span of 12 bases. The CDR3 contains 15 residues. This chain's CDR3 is CASSPDSRYNSPLHF. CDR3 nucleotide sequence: TGCGCCAGCAGCCCGGACAGTAGGTATAATTCACCCCTCCACTTT.

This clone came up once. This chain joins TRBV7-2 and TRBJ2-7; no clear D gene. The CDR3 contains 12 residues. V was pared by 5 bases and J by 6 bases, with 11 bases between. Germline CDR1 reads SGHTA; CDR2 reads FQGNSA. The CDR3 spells CASSENLGEQYF. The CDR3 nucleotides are TGTGCCAGCAGCGAGAATCTGGGCGAGCAGTACTTC.

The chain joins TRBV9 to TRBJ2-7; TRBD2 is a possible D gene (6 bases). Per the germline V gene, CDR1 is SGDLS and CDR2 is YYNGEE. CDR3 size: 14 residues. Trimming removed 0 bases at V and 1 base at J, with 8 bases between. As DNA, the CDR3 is TGTGCCAGCAGCGTAGGGAGGGATTCCTACGAGCAGTACTTC. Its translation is CASSVGRDSYEQYF.

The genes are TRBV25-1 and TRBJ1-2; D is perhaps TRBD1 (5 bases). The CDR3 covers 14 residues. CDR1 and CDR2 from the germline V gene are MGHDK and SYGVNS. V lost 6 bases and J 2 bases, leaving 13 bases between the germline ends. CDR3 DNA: TGTGCCAGCAGGGGAATGGGGCAGAACTATGGCTACACCTTC. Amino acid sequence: CASRGMGQNYGYTF.

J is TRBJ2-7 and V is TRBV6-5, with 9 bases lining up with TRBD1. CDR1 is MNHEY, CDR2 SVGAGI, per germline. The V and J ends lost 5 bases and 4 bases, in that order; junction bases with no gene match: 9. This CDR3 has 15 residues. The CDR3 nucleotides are TGTGCCAGCAGTAGGGACAGGGAGGAATTATACGAGCAGTACTTC. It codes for CASSRDREELYEQYF.

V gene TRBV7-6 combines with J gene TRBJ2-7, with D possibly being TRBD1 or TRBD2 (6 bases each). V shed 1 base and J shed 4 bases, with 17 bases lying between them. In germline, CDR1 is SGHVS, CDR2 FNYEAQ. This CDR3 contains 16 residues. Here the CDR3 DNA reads TGTGCCAGCAGCTTAGATCCGGGGGCTGTGGGATACGAGCAGTACTTC. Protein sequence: CASSLDPGAVGYEQYF.

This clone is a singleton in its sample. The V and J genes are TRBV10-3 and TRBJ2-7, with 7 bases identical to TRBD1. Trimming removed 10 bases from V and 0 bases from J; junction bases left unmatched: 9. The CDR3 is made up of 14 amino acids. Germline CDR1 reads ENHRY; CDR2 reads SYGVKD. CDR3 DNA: TGTGCCACCCAGGACAGGAGAACCTCCTACGAGCAGTACTTC. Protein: CATQDRRTSYEQYF.

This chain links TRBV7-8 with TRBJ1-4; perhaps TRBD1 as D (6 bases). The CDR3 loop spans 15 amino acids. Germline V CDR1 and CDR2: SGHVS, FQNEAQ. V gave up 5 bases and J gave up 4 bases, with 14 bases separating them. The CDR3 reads CASSPNRALNEKLFF. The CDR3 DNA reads TGTGCCAGCAGCCCTAACAGGGCCCTTAATGAAAAACTGTTTTTT.

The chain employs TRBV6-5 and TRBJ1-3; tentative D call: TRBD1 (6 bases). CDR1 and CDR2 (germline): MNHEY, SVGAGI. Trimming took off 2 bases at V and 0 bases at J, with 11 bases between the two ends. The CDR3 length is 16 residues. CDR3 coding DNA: TGTGCCAGCAGTTACACAGGGTTAAGCTCTGGAAACACCATATATTTT. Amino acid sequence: CASSYTGLSSGNTIYF.

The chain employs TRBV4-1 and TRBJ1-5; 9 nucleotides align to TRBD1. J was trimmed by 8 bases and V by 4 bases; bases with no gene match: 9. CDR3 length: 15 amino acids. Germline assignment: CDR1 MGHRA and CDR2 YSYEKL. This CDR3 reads CASSRNTGGWEPQHF. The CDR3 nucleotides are TGCGCCAGCAGCCGAAATACAGGGGGCTGGGAGCCCCAGCATTTT.